This TCR beta chain was profiled in a study of long-term antiretroviral therapy in people with HIV. Findings of the study overall: It was not possible to obtain data on ART adherence, viral resistance or therapy changes. Diversity increased after ART yet remained lower than in transplant donor controls.

There was at least one pre-ART PBMC sample for each donor, plus at least two post-ART PBMC samples. To note about this clone: Its antigen is not identified.

CDR1 and CDR2 (germline): ENHRY, SYGVKD. V lost 2 bases, J lost 4 bases, and 11 bases lay in between. CDR3 length: 14 amino acids. Survey-level resolution applied to immunoSEQ assay v3.0. The data were produced by immunoSEQ multiplex PCR, yet TCRdb's version contains in-frame clones alone and is incomplete. This table has some 14,000 clones, roughly four fifths appearing once. The receptor's source is a man aged 35 to 55 with HIV. The chain recombines TRBV10-3 with TRBJ1-1; D remains unclear. The source material was unsorted PBMCs, sampled just before starting antiretroviral therapy. In DNA, the CDR3 is TGTGCCATCAGTGAGCCAGGTCATAGCACTGAAGCTTTCTTT. Translating gives CAISEPGHSTEAFF.